A single sample gave rise to the 11 T cell receptor beta chains below, sequenced in a study of CXCR3-negative and CXCR3-positive naive CD8 T cells. These receptors have no identified antigens. The study made its TRB cDNA libraries by 5' RACE, adding UMI labels. TCRdb reprocessed the 5' RACE reads, keeping one entry per CDR3 protein, no DNA. The data include around 63,000 distinct CDR3 sequences; the top ten clones carry around 5%. General observations from the study: More hydrophobic TRB CDR3s were found in CXCR3-positive naive cells than in CXCR3-negative naive cells.

Sequenced: naive CXCR3+ CD8+ T cells from blood. Indicated subset: CD45RO-CCR7+CD27+CD95- naive CD8+ T cells expressing CXCR3 (TNR3+). The source is a human donor in good health. Some clones in this sample may be carry-over from other donors' samples.

The chain carries TRBV7-3 and TRBJ2-6; the D call from TCRdb, TRBD2, cannot be confirmed without DNA. The germline gives CDR1 SGHTA, CDR2 FQGTGA. This CDR3 comprises 22 residues. The CDR3 region is CASSSPTSGPIDFSSGANVLTF.

The chain is built from TRBV6-1 and TRBJ2-5. The CDR3 loop spans 14 amino acids. CDR1 and CDR2 from the germline V gene are MNHNS and SASEGT. The CDR3 here is CASSWAGAQETQYF.

The J gene is TRBJ2-5, the V gene TRBV18; TCRdb indicates TRBD1, and absent DNA this call remains unverified. The CDR3 is made up of 14 amino acids. Germline CDR1 KGHSH, CDR2 LQKENI. CDR3 sequence reads: CASSTDRRQETQYF.

The chain is built from TRBV4-3 and TRBJ2-7; TCRdb's D gene call, TRBD1, goes unchecked for lack of DNA. Germline V CDR1 and CDR2: LGHNA, YSLEER. The CDR3 runs 15 residues. Here the CDR3 reads CASSQDQGAVNEQYF.

The V gene is TRBV29-1, the J gene TRBJ1-2. The germline gives CDR1 SQVTM, CDR2 ANQGSEA. This CDR3 has 11 residues. This CDR3 reads CSVERAYGYTF.

This sequence joins TRBV5-1 and TRBJ2-7; lacking DNA, the TRBD1 call made by TCRdb goes unchecked. The CDR3 extends over 14 amino acids. Germline loops: CDR1 SGHRS, CDR2 YFSETQ. CDR3 in amino acids: CASSNGTVFHEQYF.

The V call is TRBV7-9, the J call TRBJ2-1; checking the TCRdb D call of TRBD2 is not possible without DNA. The CDR3 is 15 residues long. CDR1 and CDR2 (germline): SEHNR, FQNEAQ (reference sequence). The CDR3 sequence is CASSLQEGGRNEQFF.

The chain combines TRBV29-1 with TRBJ2-5; TCRdb selects TRBD1, and the lack of DNA leaves this call unchecked. The germline gives CDR1 SQVTM, CDR2 ANQGSEA. This CDR3 is 13 amino acids long. The CDR3 protein is CSVIAGQGETQYF. The full variable domain, completed using reference TRBV29-1 and TRBJ2-5, is SAVISQKPSRDICQRGTSLTIQCQVDSQVTMMFWYRQQPGQSLTLIATANQGSEATYESGFVIDKFPISRPNLTFSTLTVSNMSPEDSSIYLCSVIAGQGETQYFGPGTRLLVL.

This chain uses TRBV2 with TRBJ2-5; TCRdb picks TRBD2, but there is no DNA to check that call. CDR3 length: 15 amino acids. Germline assignment: CDR1 SNHLY and CDR2 FYNNEI. The CDR3 here is CASHGTSVLQETQYF.

The V and J genes are TRBV4-1 and TRBJ2-2. This CDR3 spans 14 amino acids. Germline V gene lookup returns CDR1 MGHRA and CDR2 YSYEKL. CDR3: CASSQELNTGELFF.

V gene TRBV7-3 combines with J gene TRBJ2-1; the D gene TCRdb calls, TRBD1, cannot be checked with no DNA. Germline CDR1 is SGHTA and CDR2 is FQGTGA. The CDR3 runs to 14 residues. CDR3 region: CASSPGTGNNEQFF.